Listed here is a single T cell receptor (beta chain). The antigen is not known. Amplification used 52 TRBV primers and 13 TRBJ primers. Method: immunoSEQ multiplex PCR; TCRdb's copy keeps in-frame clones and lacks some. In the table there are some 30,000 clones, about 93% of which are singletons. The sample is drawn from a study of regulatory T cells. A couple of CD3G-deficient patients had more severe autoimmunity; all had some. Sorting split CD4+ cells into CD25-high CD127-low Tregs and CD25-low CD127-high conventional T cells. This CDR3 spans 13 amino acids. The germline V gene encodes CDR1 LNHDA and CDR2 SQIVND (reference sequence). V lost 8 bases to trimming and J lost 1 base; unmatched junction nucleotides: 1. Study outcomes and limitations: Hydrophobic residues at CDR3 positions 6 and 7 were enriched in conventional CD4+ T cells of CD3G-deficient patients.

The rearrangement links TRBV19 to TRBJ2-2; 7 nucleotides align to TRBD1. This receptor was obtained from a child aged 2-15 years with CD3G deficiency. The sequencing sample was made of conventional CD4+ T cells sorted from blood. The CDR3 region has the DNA TGTGCCAGTCGGACAGGGAACACCGGGGAGCTGTTTTTT. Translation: CASRTGNTGELFF.